What follows are 8 T cell receptor beta chains derived from one specimen sequenced in a study of technical replicates of blood from a few donors. TCRdb's copy holds only in-frame clones and misses some; the assay was immunoSEQ multiplex PCR. In the table there are some 60,000 clones, about 95% of which are singletons. What was sequenced was PBMCs. These receptors originate from a human donor in good health. Some clones in this sample may be carry-over from other donors' samples.

The chain employs TRBV7-9 and TRBJ2-1; TRBD2 matches 15 bases. Trimming took 8 bases from V and 9 from J; bases not matched to a gene: 5. From germline, CDR1 is SEHNR and CDR2 FQNEAQ (reference sequence). CDR3 length: 14 residues. The CDR3 region has the DNA TGTGCCAGCGGGACTAGCGGGGGGCCGGGTGAGCAGTTCTTC. This codes for CASGTSGGPGEQFF.

V usage is TRBV6-5 and J usage is TRBJ2-7, with TRBD2 matching 7 bases. Germline CDR1 reads MNHEY; CDR2 reads SVGAGI. J lost 0 bases, V lost 0 bases, and 2 bases had no gene match. This CDR3 contains 15 residues. The CDR3 region is CASSYSGGSSYEQYF. CDR3 DNA: TGTGCCAGCAGTTACTCGGGCGGGAGCTCCTACGAGCAGTACTTC.

The rearrangement uses TRBV19 and TRBJ2-7; D is possibly TRBD1 (6 bases). CDR1 LNHDA and CDR2 SQIVND come from the germline V gene (reference sequence). Trimming removed 5 bases at V and 3 bases at J, with 11 bases between. This CDR3 is 13 amino acids long. This CDR3 is CASSLEQGYEQYF. The CDR3 DNA reads as TGTGCCAGTAGTCTCGAACAGGGCTACGAGCAGTACTTC.

The V gene is TRBV25-1, the J gene TRBJ2-3, with D perhaps matching TRBD2 (5 bases). This CDR3 has 15 residues. Looked up from germline, CDR1 is MGHDK and CDR2 is SYGVNS. V lost 5 bases and J 4 bases, leaving 16 bases between the germline ends. CDR3 sequence: CASSQDPRVADTQYF. The DNA of the CDR3 is TGTGCCAGCAGTCAAGACCCGCGGGTGGCAGATACGCAGTATTTT.

This clone was recorded once. The V gene is TRBV4-3, the J gene TRBJ1-1; 8 bases map to TRBD1. Germline CDR1 reads LGHNA; CDR2 reads YSLEER. Trimming cost V 0 bases and J 2 bases; bases outside gene matches: 8. The CDR3 has 17 amino acids. Here the CDR3 DNA reads TGCGCCAGCAGCCAAGACTCAGGGGGCAGAGGCAACACTGAAGCTTTCTTT. Protein product: CASSQDSGGRGNTEAFF.

The CDR3 reads CASSLTSGRALATQYF. DNA of the CDR3: TGTGCCAGCAGCTTGACTAGCGGGAGGGCTCTGGCGACCCAGTACTTC. The rearrangement links TRBV7-6 to TRBJ2-5, with TRBD2 matching 14 bases. CDR1 and CDR2 (germline): SGHVS, FNYEAQ. There are 16 residues in the CDR3. The V gene end was trimmed by 3 bases and the J gene end by 7 bases; junction bases not matched to a gene: 7. The full variable domain, completed using reference TRBV7-6 and TRBJ2-5, is GAGVSQSPRYKVTKRGQDVALRCDPISGHVSLYWYRQALGQGPEFLTYFNYEAQQDKSGLPNDRFSAERPEGSISTLTIQRTEQRDSAMYRCASSLTSGRALATQYFGPGTRLLVL.

Written as DNA, the CDR3 is TGTGCCAGCAGCTTATTTGGGGGCCTCGAGGGAAACACCATATATTTT. Protein product: CASSLFGGLEGNTIYF. The genes are TRBV4-2 and TRBJ1-3; D is possibly TRBD1 (6 bases). V was shortened by 5 bases and J by 4 bases, with 18 bases between the two germline ends. The CDR3 has 16 amino acids. CDR1 LGHNA and CDR2 YNFKEQ come from the germline V gene.

The chain recombines TRBV6-5 with TRBJ1-5; D call uncertain. Trimming stripped 0 bases from V and 7 bases from J, with 10 bases between. Germline V gene data show CDR1 as MNHEY and CDR2 as SVGAGI. The CDR3 is made up of 14 amino acids. The CDR3 nucleotides are TGTGCCAGCAGTTACTCAGGCGGGATCCAGCCCCAGCATTTT. Translated: CASSYSGGIQPQHF.